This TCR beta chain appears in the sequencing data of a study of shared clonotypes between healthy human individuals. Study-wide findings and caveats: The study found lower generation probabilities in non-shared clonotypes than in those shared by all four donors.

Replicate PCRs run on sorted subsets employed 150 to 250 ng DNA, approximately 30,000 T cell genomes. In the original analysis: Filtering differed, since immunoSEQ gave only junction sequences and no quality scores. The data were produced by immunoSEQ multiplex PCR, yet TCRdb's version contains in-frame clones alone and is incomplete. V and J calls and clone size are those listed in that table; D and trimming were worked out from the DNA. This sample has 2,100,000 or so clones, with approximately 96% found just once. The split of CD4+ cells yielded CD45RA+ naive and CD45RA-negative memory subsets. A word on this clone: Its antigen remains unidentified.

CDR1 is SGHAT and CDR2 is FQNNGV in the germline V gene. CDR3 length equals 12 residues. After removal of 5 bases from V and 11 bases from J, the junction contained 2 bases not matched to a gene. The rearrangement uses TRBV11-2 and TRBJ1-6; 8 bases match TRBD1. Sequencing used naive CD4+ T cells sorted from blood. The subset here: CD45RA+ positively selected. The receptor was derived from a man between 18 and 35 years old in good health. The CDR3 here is CASSLGQAPLHF. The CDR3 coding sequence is TGTGCCAGCAGCCTGGGACAGGCACCCCTCCACTTT.